The clone carrying this T cell receptor (beta chain) came up a few times. Its target is not known. The data are from a study of cytomegalovirus exposure and HLA in healthy donors. Across the study: Approximately 85 million unique TCRs from HLA-typed donors made up an early data release. Study-wide results and caveats: Most sequenced TCRs were rare (though some public TCRs occurred in many donors). V- and J-gene trimming in TCR beta was tied to a missense DCLRE1C variant by an analysis performed later. The study designated about 160 TCR beta chains cytomegalovirus-associated.

Primers for the PCR totalled 60 Vbeta and 13 Jbeta. The data were produced by immunoSEQ multiplex PCR, yet TCRdb's version contains in-frame clones alone and is incomplete. The sample contains some 93,000 clones, 55% to 70% of which appear only once. The CDR3 is 13 amino acids. Germline assignment: CDR1 SNHLY and CDR2 FYNNEI. Unmatched junction bases numbered 8, after V lost 7 bases and J lost 6 bases. The chain uses TRBV2 and TRBJ1-1; 7 positions agree with TRBD1. This sequence was found in a boy aged 5-17 years in good health and CMV-seropositive. Sequenced input: PBMCs. The CDR3 sequence: CASTKTGDPEAFF. The CDR3 nucleotides are TGTGCCAGCACCAAAACAGGGGACCCTGAAGCTTTCTTT.